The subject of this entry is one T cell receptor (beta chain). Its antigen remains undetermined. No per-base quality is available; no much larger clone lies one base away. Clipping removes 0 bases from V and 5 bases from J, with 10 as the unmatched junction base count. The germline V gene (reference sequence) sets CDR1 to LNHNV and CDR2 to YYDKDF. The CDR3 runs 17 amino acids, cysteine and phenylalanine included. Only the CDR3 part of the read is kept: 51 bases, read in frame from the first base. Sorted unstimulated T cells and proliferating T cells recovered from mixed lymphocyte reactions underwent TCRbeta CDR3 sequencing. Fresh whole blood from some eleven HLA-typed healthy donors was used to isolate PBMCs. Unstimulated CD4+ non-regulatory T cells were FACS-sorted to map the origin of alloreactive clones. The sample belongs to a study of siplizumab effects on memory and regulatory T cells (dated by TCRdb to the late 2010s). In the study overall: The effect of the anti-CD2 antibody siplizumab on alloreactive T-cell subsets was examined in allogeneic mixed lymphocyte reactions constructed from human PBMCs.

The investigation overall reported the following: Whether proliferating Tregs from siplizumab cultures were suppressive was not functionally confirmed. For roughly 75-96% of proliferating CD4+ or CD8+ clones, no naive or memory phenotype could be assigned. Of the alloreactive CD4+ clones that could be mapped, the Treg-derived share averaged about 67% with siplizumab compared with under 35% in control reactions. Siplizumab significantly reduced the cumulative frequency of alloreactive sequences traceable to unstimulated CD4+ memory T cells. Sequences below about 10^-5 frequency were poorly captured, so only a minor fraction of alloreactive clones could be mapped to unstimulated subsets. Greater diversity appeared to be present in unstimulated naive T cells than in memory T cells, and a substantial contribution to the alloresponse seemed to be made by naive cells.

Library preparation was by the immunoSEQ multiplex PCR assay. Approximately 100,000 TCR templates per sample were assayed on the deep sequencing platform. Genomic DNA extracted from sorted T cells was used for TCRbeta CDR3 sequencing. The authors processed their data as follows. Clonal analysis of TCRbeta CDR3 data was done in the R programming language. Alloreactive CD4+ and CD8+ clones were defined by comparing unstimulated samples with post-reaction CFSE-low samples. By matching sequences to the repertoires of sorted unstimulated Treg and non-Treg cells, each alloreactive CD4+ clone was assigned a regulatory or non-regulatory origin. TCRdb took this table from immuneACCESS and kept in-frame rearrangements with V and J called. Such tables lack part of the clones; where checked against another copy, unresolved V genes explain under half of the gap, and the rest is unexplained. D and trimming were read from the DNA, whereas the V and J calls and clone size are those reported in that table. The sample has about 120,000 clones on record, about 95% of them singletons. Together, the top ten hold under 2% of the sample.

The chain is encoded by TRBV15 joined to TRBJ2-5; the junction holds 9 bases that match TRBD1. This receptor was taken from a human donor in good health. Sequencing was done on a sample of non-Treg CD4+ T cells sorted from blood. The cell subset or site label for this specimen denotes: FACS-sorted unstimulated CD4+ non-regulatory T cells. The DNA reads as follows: TGTGCCACCAGCAGAGATATAGGACAGGGGAGGCACGAGACCCAGTACTTC. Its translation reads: CATSRDIGQGRHETQYF. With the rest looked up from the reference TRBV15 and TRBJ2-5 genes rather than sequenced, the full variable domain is DAMVIQNPRYQVTQFGKPVTLSCSQTLNHNVMYWYQQKSSQAPKLLFHYYDKDFNNEADTPDNFQSRRPNTSFCFLDIRSPGLGDTAMYLCATSRDIGQGRHETQYFGPGTRLLVL.